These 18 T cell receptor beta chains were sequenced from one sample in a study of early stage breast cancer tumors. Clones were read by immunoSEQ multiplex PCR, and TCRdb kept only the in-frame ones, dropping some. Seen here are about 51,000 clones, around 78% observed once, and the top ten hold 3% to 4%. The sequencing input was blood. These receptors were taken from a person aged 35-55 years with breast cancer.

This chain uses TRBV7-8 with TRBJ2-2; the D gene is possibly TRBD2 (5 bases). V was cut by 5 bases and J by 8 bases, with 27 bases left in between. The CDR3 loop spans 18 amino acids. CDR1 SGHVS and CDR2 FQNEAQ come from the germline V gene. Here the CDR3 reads CASSPPGWAASFRGELFF. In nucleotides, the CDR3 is TGTGCCAGCAGCCCCCCGGGGTGGGCGGCATCGTTTAGGGGGGAGCTGTTTTTT.

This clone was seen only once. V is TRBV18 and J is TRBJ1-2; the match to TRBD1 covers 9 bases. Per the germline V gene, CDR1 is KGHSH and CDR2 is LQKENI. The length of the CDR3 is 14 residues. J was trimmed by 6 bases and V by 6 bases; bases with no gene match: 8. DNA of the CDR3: TGTGCCAGCTCGAACGCGGACAGGGGAAATGGCTACACCTTC. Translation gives CASSNADRGNGYTF.

The CDR3 sequence: CASSEGVGEAFF. CDR3 coding DNA: TGTGCCAGTAGTGAAGGGGTAGGCGAAGCTTTCTTT. The J gene is TRBJ1-1, the V gene TRBV19; a weak D match, TRBD1 (5 bases). The CDR3 consists of 12 residues. V was cut by 5 bases and J by 8 bases, with 12 bases left in between. The germline V gene encodes CDR1 LNHDA and CDR2 SQIVND (reference sequence).

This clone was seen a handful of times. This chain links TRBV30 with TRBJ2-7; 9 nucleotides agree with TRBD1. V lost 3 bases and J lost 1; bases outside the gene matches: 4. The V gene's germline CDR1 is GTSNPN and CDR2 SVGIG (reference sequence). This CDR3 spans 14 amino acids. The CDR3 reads CAWSATGGSYEQYF. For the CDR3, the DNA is TGTGCCTGGAGCGCGACAGGGGGATCCTACGAGCAGTACTTC.

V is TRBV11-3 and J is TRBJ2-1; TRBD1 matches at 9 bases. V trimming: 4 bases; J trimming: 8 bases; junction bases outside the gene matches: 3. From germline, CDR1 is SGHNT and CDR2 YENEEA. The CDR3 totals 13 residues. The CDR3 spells CASSSGQGYEQFF. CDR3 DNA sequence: TGTGCCAGCAGCTCGGGACAGGGCTATGAGCAGTTCTTC.

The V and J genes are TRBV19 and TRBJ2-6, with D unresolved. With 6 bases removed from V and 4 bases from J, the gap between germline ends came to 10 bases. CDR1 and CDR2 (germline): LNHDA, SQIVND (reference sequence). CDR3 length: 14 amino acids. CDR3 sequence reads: CASRPQSGANVLTF. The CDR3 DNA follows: TGTGCCAGTAGGCCACAAAGCGGGGCCAACGTCCTGACTTTC.

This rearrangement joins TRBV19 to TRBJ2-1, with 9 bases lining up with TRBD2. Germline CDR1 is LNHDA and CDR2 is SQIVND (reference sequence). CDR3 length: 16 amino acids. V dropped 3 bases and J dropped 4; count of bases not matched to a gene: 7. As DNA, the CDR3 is TGTGCCAGTAGTATCGGAGCTAGCGGGACTTACAATGAGCAGTTCTTC. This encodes CASSIGASGTYNEQFF.

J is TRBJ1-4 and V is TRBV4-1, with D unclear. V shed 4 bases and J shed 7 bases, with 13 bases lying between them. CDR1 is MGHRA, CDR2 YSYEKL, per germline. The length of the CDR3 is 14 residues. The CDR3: CASSPSGWVEKLFF. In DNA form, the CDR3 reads TGCGCCAGCAGCCCTTCGGGGTGGGTTGAAAAACTGTTTTTT.

The CDR3 coding sequence is TGTGCCAGCAGCGGCAACAGCTATGGCTACACCTTC. It yields the protein CASSGNSYGYTF. The chain is built from TRBV9 and TRBJ1-2; D gene uncertain. V lost 3 bases to trimming and J lost 4 bases, with 7 bases between them. Germline CDR1 and CDR2: SGDLS and YYNGEE. This CDR3 contains 12 residues.

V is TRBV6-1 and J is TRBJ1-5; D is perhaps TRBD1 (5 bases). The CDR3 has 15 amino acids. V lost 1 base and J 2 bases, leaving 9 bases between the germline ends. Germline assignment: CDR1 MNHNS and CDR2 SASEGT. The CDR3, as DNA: TGTGCCAGCAGTGAAGTCGGGGGTGGCAATCAGCCCCAGCATTTT. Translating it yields CASSEVGGGNQPQHF.

The CDR3, as DNA: TGTGCCAGCAGCCGTACCTCAGCGGGAGGGCCCACAGATACGCAGTATTTT. Residues: CASSRTSAGGPTDTQYF. The chain employs TRBV13 and TRBJ2-3, with 10 nucleotides matching TRBD2. J gave up 2 bases and V 5 bases, and 10 bases lay outside the gene matches. The CDR3 consists of 17 residues. Germline values: CDR1 PRHDT, CDR2 FYEKMQ (reference sequence).

The CDR3 DNA sequence: TGCAGCGTTGACGGACAGGGTCTTTTCGATGAGCAGTTCTTC. Its translation: CSVDGQGLFDEQFF. The chain joins TRBV29-1 to TRBJ2-1; 8 bases fit TRBD1. The CDR3 totals 14 residues. Germline trimming cut 3 bases from V and 8 bases from J; bases unmatched to any gene: 9. The germline V gene encodes CDR1 SQVTM and CDR2 ANQGSEA.

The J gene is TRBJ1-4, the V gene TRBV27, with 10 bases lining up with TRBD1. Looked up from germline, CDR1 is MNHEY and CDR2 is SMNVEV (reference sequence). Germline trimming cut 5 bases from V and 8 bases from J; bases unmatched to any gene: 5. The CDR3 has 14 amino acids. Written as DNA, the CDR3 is TGTGCCAGCAGTACGTGGACAGGGGGGGAAAAACTGTTTTTT. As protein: CASSTWTGGEKLFF. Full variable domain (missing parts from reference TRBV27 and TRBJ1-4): EAQVTQNPRYLITVTGKKLTVTCSQNMNHEYMSWYRQDPGLGLRQIYYSMNVEVTDKGDVPEGYKVSRKEKRNFPLILESPSPNQTSLYFCASSTWTGGEKLFFGSGTQLSVL.

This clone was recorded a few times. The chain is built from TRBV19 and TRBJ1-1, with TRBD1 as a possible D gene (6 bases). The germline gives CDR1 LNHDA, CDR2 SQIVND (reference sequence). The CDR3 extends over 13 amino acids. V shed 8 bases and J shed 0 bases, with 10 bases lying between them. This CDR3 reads CASQTGLNTEAFF. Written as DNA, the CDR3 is TGTGCCAGTCAAACAGGGTTGAACACTGAAGCTTTCTTT.

The CDR3 loop reads CASSHGLAGGGGGELFF. In nucleotides, the CDR3 is TGCGCCAGCAGCCACGGACTAGCGGGAGGGGGTGGCGGGGAGCTGTTTTTT. The rearrangement joins TRBV4-1 to TRBJ2-2; 15 bases line up with TRBD2. Germline loops: CDR1 MGHRA, CDR2 YSYEKL. The CDR3 sequence is 17 residues long. After removal of 3 bases from V and 7 bases from J, the junction contained 6 bases not matched to a gene.

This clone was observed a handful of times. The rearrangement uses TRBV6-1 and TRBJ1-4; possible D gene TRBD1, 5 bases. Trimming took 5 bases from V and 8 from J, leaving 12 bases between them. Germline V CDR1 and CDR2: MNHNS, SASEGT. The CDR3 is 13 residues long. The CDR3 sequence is CASSQQGGEKLFF. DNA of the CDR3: TGTGCCAGCAGTCAGCAGGGTGGCGAAAAACTGTTTTTT.

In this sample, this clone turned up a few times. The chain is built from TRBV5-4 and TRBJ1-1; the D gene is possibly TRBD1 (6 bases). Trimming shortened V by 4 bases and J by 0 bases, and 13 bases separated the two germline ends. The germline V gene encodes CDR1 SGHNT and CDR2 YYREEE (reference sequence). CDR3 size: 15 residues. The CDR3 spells CASSRSGAMNTEAFF. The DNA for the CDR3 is TGTGCCAGCAGCCGGTCAGGGGCTATGAACACTGAAGCTTTCTTT. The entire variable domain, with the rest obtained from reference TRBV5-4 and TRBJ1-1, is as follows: ETGVTQSPTHLIKTRGQQVTLRCSSQSGHNTVSWYQQALGQGPQFIFQYYREEENGRGNFPPRFSGLQFPNYSSELNVNALELDDSALYLCASSRSGAMNTEAFFGQGTRLTVV.

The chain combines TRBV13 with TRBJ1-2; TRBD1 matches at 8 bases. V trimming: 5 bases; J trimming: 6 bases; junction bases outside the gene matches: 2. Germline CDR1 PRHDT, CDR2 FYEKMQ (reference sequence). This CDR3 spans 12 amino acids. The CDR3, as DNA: TGTGCCAGCAGCCGACAGGGGAATGGCTACACCTTC. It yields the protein CASSRQGNGYTF.